This T cell receptor beta chain comes out of a study of T cell changes during pregnancy in multiple sclerosis. The table came from immunoSEQ multiplex PCR; TCRdb's copy has only in-frame clones and leaves some out. Seen here are approximately 61,000 clones, roughly 88% observed once, and the top ten hold about 1.7%. The CDR3 extends over 17 amino acids. V lost 0 bases to trimming and J lost 5 bases; unmatched junction nucleotides: 10. The germline V gene encodes CDR1 SGDLS and CDR2 YYNGEE. The genes are TRBV9 and TRBJ2-5, with TRBD1 matching 10 bases. The clonotype comes from a female donor with multiple sclerosis, enrolled in a pregnancy study. The sequencing used peripheral blood, collected in the first trimester of pregnancy. The CDR3 DNA follows: TGTGCCAGCAGCGTAGGGGCGACAGGGGGCCTCCTGGAGACCCAGTACTTC. This sequence encodes CASSVGATGGLLETQYF.